One and the same sample provided the 9 T cell receptor beta chains below, sequenced in a study of shared clonotypes between healthy human individuals. The assay was immunoSEQ multiplex PCR, and TCRdb's table has in-frame clones only and misses some. This table holds 2 million to 2.5 million clones, approximately 90% found once. The sample comprised naive CD4+ T cells from PBMCs. The subset: CD45RA+ positively selected. The source is a man aged 18 to 30 in good health. Some clones in this sample may be carry-over from other donors' samples.

The chain recombines TRBV5-1 with TRBJ2-3, with D possibly matching TRBD2 (6 bases). Germline V lookup: CDR1 SGHRS, CDR2 YFSETQ. Trimming shortened V by 4 bases and J by 5 bases, and 14 bases separated the two germline ends. The CDR3 is 14 amino acids. As DNA, the CDR3 is TGCGCCAGCAGCCCCCGACTAGTGGAAGATACGCAGTATTTT. Encoded protein: CASSPRLVEDTQYF.

A remark on this clone: This CDR3 is also generated by other DNA sequences in the sample. The chain has TRBV6-1 and TRBJ2-5; no reliable D call. Germline V gives CDR1 MNHNS, CDR2 SASEGT. The V and J ends lost 5 bases and 2 bases respectively, with 6 bases between them. This CDR3 is 12 amino acids long. The CDR3 coding sequence is TGTGCCAGCAGTCCCTTACAAGAGACCCAGTACTTC. Translating it yields CASSPLQETQYF.

CDR3 residues: CASSRGQSQPQHF. Written as DNA, the CDR3 is TGTGCCAGCAGCCGAGGACAGTCCCAGCCCCAGCATTTT. This chain connects TRBV27 to TRBJ1-5, with D tentatively TRBD1 (6 bases). The V end was cut by 6 bases, the J end by 7 bases, with 13 bases between. The CDR3 totals 13 residues. Germline CDR1 reads MNHEY; CDR2 reads SMNVEV (reference sequence).

The genes are TRBV2 and TRBJ1-5; D is uncertain. Germline CDR1 is SNHLY and CDR2 is FYNNEI. Trimming took 1 base from V and 2 from J, leaving 6 bases between them. The CDR3 consists of 14 residues. CDR3 sequence reads: CASSEVLRNQPQHF. The CDR3 DNA reads as TGTGCCAGCAGTGAAGTGCTACGCAATCAGCCCCAGCATTTT.

This chain connects TRBV27 to TRBJ1-1, with unresolved D. This CDR3 region has 14 residues. Germline-derived CDR1 and CDR2 are MNHEY and SMNVEV (reference sequence). The ends were cut back, 3 bases at V and 4 bases at J, with 12 bases in the middle. Here the CDR3 DNA reads TGTGCCAGCAGTTTCGTCCGGGGAAGCACTGAAGCTTTCTTT. As protein: CASSFVRGSTEAFF.

The chain joins TRBV6-5 to TRBJ1-1, with D perhaps TRBD1 (5 bases). Trimming took 5 bases from V and 0 from J, leaving 13 bases between them. This CDR3 has 15 amino acids. The germline gives CDR1 MNHEY, CDR2 SVGAGI. DNA for the CDR3: TGTGCCAGCAGTACGACAGCCGGGATGAACACTGAAGCTTTCTTT. Translated: CASSTTAGMNTEAFF.

This clone was seen once. The V and J genes are TRBV11-2 and TRBJ2-5; the D gene is possibly TRBD2 (5 bases). This CDR3 is built from 12 residues. CDR1 SGHAT and CDR2 FQNNGV come from the germline V gene. Between the trimmed V and J ends, which lost 5 bases and 4 bases, there was a span of 8 bases. In nucleotides, the CDR3 is TGTGCCAGCAGCGTAGGGAGAGAGACCCAGTACTTC. Translation gives CASSVGRETQYF.

This rearrangement joins TRBV9 to TRBJ1-4; 7 positions match TRBD1. The CDR3 spans 14 residues. V lost 2 bases to trimming and J lost 8 bases; unmatched junction nucleotides: 6. Germline values: CDR1 SGDLS, CDR2 YYNGEE. The CDR3: CASSVRQGGEKLFF. The CDR3 region has the DNA TGTGCCAGCAGCGTCAGACAGGGTGGCGAAAAACTGTTTTTT.

The chain uses TRBV7-3 and TRBJ2-2, with D possibly TRBD2 on 6 matching bases. CDR1 and CDR2 (germline): SGHTA, FQGTGA. The V and J ends lost 4 bases and 6 bases respectively, with 21 bases between them. The length of the CDR3 is 17 residues. The CDR3 DNA reads as TGTGCCAGCAGCTCCTGGCCCCGCGGGACTTCACCCGGGGAGCTGTTTTTT. Translating gives CASSSWPRGTSPGELFF.